The source of this T cell receptor (beta chain) is a study of blood T cells in healthy people across ages (dated by TCRdb to about 2015). Describing the broader study: Template switching captured roughly one uniquely barcoded TCR beta cDNA molecule per two T cells in model experiments. Using deep sequencing normalized with unique cDNA molecular identifiers, the study measured how TCR beta repertoire diversity changes with age. The donors were divided into four age groups: young (average approximately 16 years), middle-aged (approximately 39), aged (about 60) and long-lived (about 90). To avoid experimental bias, donors of different ages were distributed randomly across sequencing lanes. Two additional independent replicas of 1 million unique cDNA reads from the same blood draw were analyzed for two donors (one aged 18 to 29 and one aged 80 or older). Overall study outcomes, separate from this receptor: Compared with the aged group, the long-lived group had more naive CD4+ T cells, fewer expanded clones and increased TCR diversity, a pattern suggesting age selection. Conclusive comparison of naive and antigen-experienced compartments was prevented by the profiling of bulk unsorted PBMCs. Estimates of total diversity from one million sequenced T cells were regarded as lower bounds and underestimates. A strong correlation was found between observed TCR beta diversity and the percentage of naive T cells measured by flow cytometry. The CMV infection status of donors was not known, potentially confounding age-related changes in expanded clonotypes. As age increased, observed TCR beta diversity per million T cells dropped in a roughly linear way, and a significant reduction was already evident by age 40.

Libraries were prepared through 5' RACE. The reads were generated on an Illumina HiSeq 2500. A second roughly 6 to 12 cycle PCR used a sample-barcoded 5' primer and a J-beta primer mix. A unique molecular identifier was introduced onto each TCR beta cDNA molecule by a template-switch 5' adaptor carrying 12 random nucleotides. At least 2.5 million CDR3-containing paired-end reads were obtained from each sample. First-strand cDNA synthesis was performed from all RNA using the Mint cDNA synthesis kit, with priming by a TRBC-specific oligonucleotide. All cDNA was treated with uracil-DNA glycosylase and then went through a first 18-cycle PCR with the universal primers M1SS and BC2_uni_R. In the authors' own workflow: For normalization, 1 million high-quality reads, each with a distinct molecular identifier, were randomly selected from each sample. Reads sharing molecular identifiers were discarded rather than binned into consensus sequences. MiTCR, run with a Q25 quality threshold and the strictest error-elimination algorithm, handled CDR3 identification, clonotype clustering and error correction. A nonparametric unseen species model with Euler transformation was used to estimate a lower bound on total TCR beta diversity. Through fastp at Q25 and MiXCR, TCRdb rebuilt clones from the public reads, retaining in-frame beta chains. Rows with a matching CDR3 protein are joined into one entry that keeps the most common DNA and genes. TCRdb's processing, not the authors', yielded these V and J calls. Counted in this sample were fewer than 900,000 distinct CDR3 sequences; 35% to 45% of them appeared once. Approximately 22% of the sample lies in the top ten.

In its sample, this clonotype was seen a few times. Its antigen is currently not known. There are no base qualities to consult, and no much larger clone falls within one base. The donors were under 40 Caucasian individuals from Russia, aged roughly 6 to 95 years, who were systemically healthy. Each donor gave approximately 9.3 milliliters of peripheral blood, collected into EDTA-treated Vacutainer tubes. Ficoll-Paque density-gradient centrifugation was used to isolate PBMCs, with at least 7 million obtained per sample. Total RNA, at least 6 micrograms per sample, was extracted from PBMCs with Trizol reagent. For every donor, an aliquot of PBMCs went through flow cytometry to measure the percentages of naive CD45RAhigh/CD27high T cells. As encoded in the germline V gene (reference sequence), CDR1 is DFQATT while CDR2 is SNEGSKA. The CDR3, cysteine through phenylalanine, is 14 amino acids long. The sequence is cut down to CDR3 DNA, 42 bases in frame from base 1.

Recombination connected TRBV20-1 to TRBJ2-4; 6 matching bases give a weak D call of TRBD1. The better agreement between TRBJ2-7 and the DNA end casts doubt on the J call. The receptor comes from a woman aged 60 to 75 in good health. The specimen was blood. The DNA sequence reads TGCAGTGCAATGGGGCAGGGGTCGTCCTACGAGCAGTACTTC. This encodes CSAMGQGSSYEQYF.